This T cell receptor (beta chain) was retrieved from a study of identical twins. The CDR3 is made up of 15 amino acids. Germline trimming cut 7 bases from V and 0 bases from J; bases unmatched to any gene: 6. Each CDR3 protein is one row after TCRdb ran MiXCR on the 5' RACE reads. The data hold roughly 250,000 distinct CDR3 sequences, with more than 13% observed a single time. In this sample, this clonotype turned up many times. The sequence was obtained from a woman between 18 and 30 years old in good health. This chain connects TRBV12-3 or TRBV12-4 to TRBJ1-5; 7 bases map to TRBD1. Sequencing was carried out using memory (CD45RO+) T cells sorted from blood. DNA of the CDR3: TGTGCCAGCACCCAGGGGGGCAATAGCAATCAGCCCCAGCATTTT. This translates into CASTQGGNSNQPQHF.